This TCR beta chain was sequenced in a study of blood T cell repertoires in COVID-19. Overall study context: Whether acute or convalescent, the COVID-19 samples came from the United States, Italy and Spain. Sources were T cells, B-cell-depleted T cells, or PBMCs; the material itself was cDNA or gDNA.

Per the authors' pipeline: Reference gene primer amplification gave nucleated cell count estimates. Repertoires were generated with immunoSEQ multiplex PCR, while TCRdb's copy carries only in-frame clones and drops some. V and J calls plus clone size are reproduced from that table; the DNA served to infer D and trimming. The table lists over 400,000 clones, over 75% of them singletons. The CDR3 is 18 amino acids. J lost 3 bases, V lost 0 bases, and 10 bases had no gene match. Germline V gene lookup returns CDR1 LGHNA and CDR2 YSLEER. Sample: peripheral blood. The chain recombines TRBV4-3 with TRBJ2-2; 7 bases fit TRBD1. The origin of this receptor is a human donor in a cohort sampled during active COVID-19. CDR3 amino acids: CASSQDGSAGGYTGELFF. CDR3 nucleotides: TGCGCCAGCAGCCAAGATGGGTCGGCAGGGGGTTACACCGGGGAGCTGTTTTTT.